These T cell receptor beta chains were read from a single sample in a study of STAT5B mutations in CD4+ large granular lymphocyte leukemia. The assay was immunoSEQ multiplex PCR, and TCRdb's table has in-frame clones only and misses some. The sample includes tens of thousands of clones, approximately 80% of them seen just once. Sequencing used CD4+ T cells from blood buffy coats. The receptor source for this set is a human donor in good health. CDR3s include the opening cysteine and the closing phenylalanine or tryptophan. D genes are given only for firm matches. Size values are once, few and many counts, or a class for expanded clones, and some rows have none.

j_gene: TRBJ2-7; abundance: few; d_gene: NA; v_gene: TRBV19; CDR3nt: TGTGCCAGTAGTATCCTAGCGTGGGGCGAGCAGTACTTC; CDR3aa: CASSILAWGEQYF
j_gene: TRBJ2-7; abundance: NA; d_gene: TRBD1; v_gene: TRBV6-5; CDR3nt: TGTGCCAGCATCCAACCGGGACAGGGGTCCTACGAGCAGTACTTC; CDR3aa: CASIQPGQGSYEQYF
j_gene: TRBJ1-4; abundance: NA; d_gene: NA; v_gene: TRBV21-1; CDR3nt: TGTGCCAGCACCCCGAACGGGGGGACTAATGAAAAACTGTTTTTT; CDR3aa: CASTPNGGTNEKLFF
j_gene: TRBJ2-3; abundance: few; d_gene: NA; v_gene: TRBV4-1; CDR3nt: TGCGCCAGCAGCACACCCTCAAGGGGCACAGATACGCAGTATTTT; CDR3aa: CASSTPSRGTDTQYF
j_gene: TRBJ2-7; abundance: NA; d_gene: TRBD1; v_gene: TRBV29-1; CDR3nt: TGCAGCGCGTGGGACAGGCGGTACTCCTACGAGCAGTACTTC; CDR3aa: CSAWDRRYSYEQYF
j_gene: TRBJ1-5; abundance: NA; d_gene: NA; v_gene: TRBV2; CDR3nt: TGTGCCAGCAGTGGGGAGACAGTCAATCAGCCCCAGCATTTT; CDR3aa: CASSGETVNQPQHF
j_gene: TRBJ2-7; abundance: NA; d_gene: TRBD1; v_gene: TRBV30; CDR3nt: TGTGCCTGGAGTGAACAGGGGTTCCCCTACGAGCAGTACTTC; CDR3aa: CAWSEQGFPYEQYF
j_gene: TRBJ2-2; abundance: NA; d_gene: NA; v_gene: TRBV7-2; CDR3nt: TGTGCCAGCAGCTTAGCTGGCGCGGACTTGAACACCGGGGAGCTGTTTTTT; CDR3aa: CASSLAGADLNTGELFF
j_gene: TRBJ1-1; abundance: once; d_gene: NA; v_gene: TRBV6-5; CDR3nt: TGTGCCAGCAGACACAGGTTAAACACTGAAGCTTTCTTT; CDR3aa: CASRHRLNTEAFF
j_gene: TRBJ1-2; abundance: NA; d_gene: TRBD1; v_gene: TRBV9; CDR3nt: TGTGCCAGCAGCGTGTCACAGGGGCTCGCCCAAGGAGGCTACACCTTC; CDR3aa: CASSVSQGLAQGGYTF
j_gene: TRBJ2-7; abundance: NA; d_gene: NA; v_gene: TRBV20-1; CDR3nt: TGCAGTGCCGGGACTCCCTACGAGCAGTACTTC; CDR3aa: CSAGTPYEQYF
j_gene: TRBJ1-4; abundance: NA; d_gene: NA; v_gene: TRBV18; CDR3nt: TGTGCCAGCTCACCACCGGGGACCAATGAAAAACTGTTTTTT; CDR3aa: CASSPPGTNEKLFF
j_gene: TRBJ2-5; abundance: NA; d_gene: NA; v_gene: TRBV6-6; CDR3nt: TGTGCCAGCAGTCGAGGACAGCAAGAGACCCAGTACTTC; CDR3aa: CASSRGQQETQYF
j_gene: TRBJ1-3; abundance: NA; d_gene: NA; v_gene: TRBV28; CDR3nt: TGTGCCAGCAAAACGGCGAGCTCTGGAAACACCATATATTTT; CDR3aa: CASKTASSGNTIYF